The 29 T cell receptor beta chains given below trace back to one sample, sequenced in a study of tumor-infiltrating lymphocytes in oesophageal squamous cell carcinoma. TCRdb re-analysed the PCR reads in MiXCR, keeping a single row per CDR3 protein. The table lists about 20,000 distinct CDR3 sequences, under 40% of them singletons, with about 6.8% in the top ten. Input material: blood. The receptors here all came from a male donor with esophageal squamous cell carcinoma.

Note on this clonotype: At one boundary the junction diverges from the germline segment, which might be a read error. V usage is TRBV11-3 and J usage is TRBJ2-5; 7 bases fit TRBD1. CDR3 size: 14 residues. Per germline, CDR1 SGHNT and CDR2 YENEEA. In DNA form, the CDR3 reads TGTGCCACTAACCGGGACAGCGTGGTCAATGAGCAGTTCTTT. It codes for CATNRDSVVNEQFF.

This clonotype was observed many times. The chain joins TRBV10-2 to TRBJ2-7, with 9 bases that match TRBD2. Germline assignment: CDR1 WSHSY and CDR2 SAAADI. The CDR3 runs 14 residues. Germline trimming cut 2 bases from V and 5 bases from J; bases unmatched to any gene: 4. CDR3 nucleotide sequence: TGCGCCAGCAGTGAGCTAGCGGGAATTGACGAGCAGTACTTC. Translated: CASSELAGIDEQYF.

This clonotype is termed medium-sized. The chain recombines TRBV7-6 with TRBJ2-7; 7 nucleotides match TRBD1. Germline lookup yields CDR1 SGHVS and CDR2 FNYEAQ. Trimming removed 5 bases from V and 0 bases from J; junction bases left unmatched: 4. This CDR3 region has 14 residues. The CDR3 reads CASSARDSSYEQYF. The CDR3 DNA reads TGTGCCAGCAGCGCTAGGGACAGCTCCTACGAGCAGTACTTC.

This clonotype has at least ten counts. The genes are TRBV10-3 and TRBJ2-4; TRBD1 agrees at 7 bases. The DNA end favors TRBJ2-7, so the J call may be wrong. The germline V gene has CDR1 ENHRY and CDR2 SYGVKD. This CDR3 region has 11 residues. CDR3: CAIRDSYEQYF. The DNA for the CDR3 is TGTGCCATCCGGGACAGCTACGAGCAGTACTTC.

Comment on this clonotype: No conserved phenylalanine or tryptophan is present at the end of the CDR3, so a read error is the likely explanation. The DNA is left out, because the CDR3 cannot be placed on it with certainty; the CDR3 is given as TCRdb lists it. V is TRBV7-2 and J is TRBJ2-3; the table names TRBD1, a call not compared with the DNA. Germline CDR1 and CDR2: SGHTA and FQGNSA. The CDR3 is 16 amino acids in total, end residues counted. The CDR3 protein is CASSLPQGYQTQYFGP.

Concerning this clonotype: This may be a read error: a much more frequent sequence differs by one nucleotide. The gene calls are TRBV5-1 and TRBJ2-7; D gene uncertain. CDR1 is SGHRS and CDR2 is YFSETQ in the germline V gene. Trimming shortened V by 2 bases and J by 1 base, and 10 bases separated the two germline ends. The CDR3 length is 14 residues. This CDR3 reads CASSFYGQSYEQYV. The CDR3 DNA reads TGCGCCAGCAGCTTTTACGGCCAATCCTACGAGCAGTACGTC.

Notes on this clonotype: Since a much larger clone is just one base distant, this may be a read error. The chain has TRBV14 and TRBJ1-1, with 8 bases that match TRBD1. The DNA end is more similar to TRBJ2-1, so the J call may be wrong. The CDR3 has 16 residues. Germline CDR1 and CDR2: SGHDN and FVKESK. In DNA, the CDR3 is TGTGCCAGCAGCCTGGGGACAGGAGTTCGACGCTACGAGCAGTTCTTC. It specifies CASSLGTGVRRYEQFF.

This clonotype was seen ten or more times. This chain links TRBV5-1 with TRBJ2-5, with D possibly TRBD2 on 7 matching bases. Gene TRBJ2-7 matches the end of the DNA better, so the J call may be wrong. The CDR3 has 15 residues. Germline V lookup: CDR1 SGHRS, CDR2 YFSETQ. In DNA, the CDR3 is TGCGCCAGCAGCTTGTTCGGGGGGCTTTCCTACGAGCAGTACTTC. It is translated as CASSLFGGLSYEQYF.

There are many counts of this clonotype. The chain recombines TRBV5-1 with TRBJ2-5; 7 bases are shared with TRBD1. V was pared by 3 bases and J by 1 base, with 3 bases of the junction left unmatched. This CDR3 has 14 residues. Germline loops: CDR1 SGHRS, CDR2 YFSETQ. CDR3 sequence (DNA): TGCGCCAGCAGCTCGACAGGGTTCCAAGAGACCCAGTACTTC. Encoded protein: CASSSTGFQETQYF. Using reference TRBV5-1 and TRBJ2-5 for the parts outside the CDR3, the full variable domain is KAGVTQTPRYLIKTRGQQVTLSCSPISGHRSVSWYQQTPGQGLQFLFEYFSETQRNKGNFPGRFSGRQFSNSRSEMNVSTLELGDSALYLCASSSTGFQETQYFGPGTRLLVL.

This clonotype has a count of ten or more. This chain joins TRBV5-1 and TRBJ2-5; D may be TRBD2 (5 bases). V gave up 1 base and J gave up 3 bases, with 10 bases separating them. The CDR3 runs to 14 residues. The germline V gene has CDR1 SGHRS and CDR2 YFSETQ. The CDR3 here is CASSLHGNEETQYF. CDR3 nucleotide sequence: TGCGCCAGCAGCTTGCACGGGAACGAAGAGACCCAGTACTTC.

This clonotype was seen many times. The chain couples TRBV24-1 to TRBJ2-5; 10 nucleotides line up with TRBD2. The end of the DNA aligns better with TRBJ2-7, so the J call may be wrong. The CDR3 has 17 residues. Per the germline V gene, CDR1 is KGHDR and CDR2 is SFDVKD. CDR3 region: CATSDSRAGGPIYEQYF. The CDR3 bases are TGTGCCACCAGTGATTCAAGAGCGGGGGGGCCGATCTACGAGCAGTACTTC.

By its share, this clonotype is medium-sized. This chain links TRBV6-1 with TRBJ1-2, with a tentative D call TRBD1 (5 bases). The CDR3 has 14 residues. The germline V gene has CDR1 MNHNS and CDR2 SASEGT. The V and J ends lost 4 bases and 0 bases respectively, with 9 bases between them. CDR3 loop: CASSATETNYGYTF. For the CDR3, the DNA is TGTGCCAGCAGTGCGACAGAAACTAACTATGGCTACACCTTC.

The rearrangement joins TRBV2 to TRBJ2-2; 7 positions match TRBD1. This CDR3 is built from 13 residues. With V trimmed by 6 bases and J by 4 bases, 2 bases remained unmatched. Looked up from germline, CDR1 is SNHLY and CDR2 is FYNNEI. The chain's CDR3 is CASRTGSTGELFF. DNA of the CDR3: TGTGCCAGCAGGACAGGGAGCACCGGGGAGCTGTTTTTT.

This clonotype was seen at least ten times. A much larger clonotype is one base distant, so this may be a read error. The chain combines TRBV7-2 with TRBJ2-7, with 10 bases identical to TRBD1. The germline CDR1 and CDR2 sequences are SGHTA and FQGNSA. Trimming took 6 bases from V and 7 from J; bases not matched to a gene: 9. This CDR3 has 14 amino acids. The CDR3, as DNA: TGTGCCAGCAGACCCGGGACAGGGGCCGATGAGCAGTACTTC. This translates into CASRPGTGADEQYF.

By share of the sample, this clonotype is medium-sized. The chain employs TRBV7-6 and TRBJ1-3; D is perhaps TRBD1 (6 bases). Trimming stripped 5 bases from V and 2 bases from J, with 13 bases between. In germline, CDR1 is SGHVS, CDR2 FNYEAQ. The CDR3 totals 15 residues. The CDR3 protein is CASSQGPGTGNTIYF. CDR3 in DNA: TGTGCCAGCAGCCAGGGGCCAGGGACTGGAAACACCATATATTTT.

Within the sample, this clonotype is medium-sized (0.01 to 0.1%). The CDR3, as DNA: TGTGCCAGCAGTAGAGGGACAGGGGGGTACAATGAGCAGTTCTTC. It yields the protein CASSRGTGGYNEQFF. This chain links TRBV27 with TRBJ2-1; 11 bases agree with TRBD1. Trimming cost V 5 bases and J 4 bases; bases outside gene matches: 4. In germline, CDR1 is MNHEY, CDR2 SMNVEV (reference sequence). The CDR3 length is 15 residues.

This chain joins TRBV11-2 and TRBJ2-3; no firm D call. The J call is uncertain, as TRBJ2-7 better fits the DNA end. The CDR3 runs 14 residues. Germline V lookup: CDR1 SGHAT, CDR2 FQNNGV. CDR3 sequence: CASSFMKGSYEQYF. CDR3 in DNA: TGTGCCAGCAGCTTTATGAAGGGTTCCTACGAGCAGTACTTC.

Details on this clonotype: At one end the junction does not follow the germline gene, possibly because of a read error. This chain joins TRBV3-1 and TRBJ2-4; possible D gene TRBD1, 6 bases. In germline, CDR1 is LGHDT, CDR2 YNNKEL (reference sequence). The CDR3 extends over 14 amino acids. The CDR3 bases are TGTGCCAGCAGCACAGGGACCTATAATTCACCCCTCCACTTC. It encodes CASSTGTYNSPLHF. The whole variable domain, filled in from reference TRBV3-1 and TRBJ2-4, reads DTAVSQTPKYLVTQMGNDKSIKCEQNLGHDTMYWYKQDSKKFLKIMFSYNNKELIINETVPNRFSPKSPDKAHLNLHINSLELGDSAVYFCASSTGTYNSPLHFGAGTRLSVL.

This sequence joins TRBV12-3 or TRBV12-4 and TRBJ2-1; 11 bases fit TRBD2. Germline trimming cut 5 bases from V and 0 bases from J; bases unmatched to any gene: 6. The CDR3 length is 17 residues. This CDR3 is CASSPNSGRASYNEQFF. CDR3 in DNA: TGTGCCAGCAGTCCCAATAGCGGGAGGGCCTCCTACAATGAGCAGTTCTTC.

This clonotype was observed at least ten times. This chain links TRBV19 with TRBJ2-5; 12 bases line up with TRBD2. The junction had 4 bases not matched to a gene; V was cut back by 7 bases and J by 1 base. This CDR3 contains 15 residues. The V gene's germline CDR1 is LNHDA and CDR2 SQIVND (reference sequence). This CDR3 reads CASTLTSGSQETQYF. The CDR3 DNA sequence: TGTGCCAGTACCCTGACTAGCGGGAGCCAAGAGACCCAGTACTTC.

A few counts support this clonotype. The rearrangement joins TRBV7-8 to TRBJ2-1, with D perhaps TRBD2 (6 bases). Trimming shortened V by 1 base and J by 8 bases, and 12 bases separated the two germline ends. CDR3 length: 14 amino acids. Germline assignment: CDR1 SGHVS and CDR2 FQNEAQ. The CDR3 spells CASSLGLWGDEQFF. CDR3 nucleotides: TGTGCCAGCAGCTTAGGTCTCTGGGGGGATGAGCAGTTCTTC.

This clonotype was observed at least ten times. The CDR3: CASRERDESYNEQFF. The CDR3 nucleotides are TGTGCCAGCAGGGAGCGGGATGAATCCTACAATGAGCAGTTCTTC. J is TRBJ2-1 and V is TRBV2, with 7 bases that match TRBD2. Unmatched junction bases numbered 6, after V lost 6 bases and J lost 1 base. The length of the CDR3 is 15 residues. The germline V gene encodes CDR1 SNHLY and CDR2 FYNNEI.

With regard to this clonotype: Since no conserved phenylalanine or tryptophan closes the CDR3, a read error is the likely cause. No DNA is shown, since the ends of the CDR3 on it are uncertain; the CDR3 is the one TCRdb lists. The CDR3 sequence is CASTWTSG. This sequence joins TRBV27 and TRBJ2-5; TRBD2 is the table's D call, not checked against the DNA. Both ends counted, the CDR3 spans 8 residues. The germline CDR1 and CDR2 sequences are MNHEY and SMNVEV (reference sequence).

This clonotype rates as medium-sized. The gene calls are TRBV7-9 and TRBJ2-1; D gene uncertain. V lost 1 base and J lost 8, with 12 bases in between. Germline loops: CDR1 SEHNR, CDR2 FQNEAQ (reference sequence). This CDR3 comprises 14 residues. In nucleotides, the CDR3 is TGTGCCAGCAGCTTAGTCCCTATAGCAGATGAGCAGTTCTTC. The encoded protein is CASSLVPIADEQFF.

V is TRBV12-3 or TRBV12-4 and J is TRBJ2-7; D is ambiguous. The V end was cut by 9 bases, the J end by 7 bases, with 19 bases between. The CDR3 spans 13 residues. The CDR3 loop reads CASGNVMGDEQYF. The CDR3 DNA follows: TGTGCCAGTGGGAACGTGATGGGCGATGAGCAGTACTTC.

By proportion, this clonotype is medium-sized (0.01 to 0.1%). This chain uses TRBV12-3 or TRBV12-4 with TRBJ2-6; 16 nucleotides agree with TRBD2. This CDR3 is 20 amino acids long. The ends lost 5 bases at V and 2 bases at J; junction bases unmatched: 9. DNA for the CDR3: TGTGCCAGCAGTATACCGGGACTAGCGGGGGGGAGCGCTGGGGCCAACGTCCTGACTTTC. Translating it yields CASSIPGLAGGSAGANVLTF.

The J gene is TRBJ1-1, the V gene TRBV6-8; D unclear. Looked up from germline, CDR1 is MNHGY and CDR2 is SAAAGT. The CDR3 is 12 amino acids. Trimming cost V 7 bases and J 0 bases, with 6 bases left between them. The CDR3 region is CASTPLNTEAFF. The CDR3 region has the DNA TGTGCCAGCACCCCCTTGAACACTGAAGCTTTCTTT.

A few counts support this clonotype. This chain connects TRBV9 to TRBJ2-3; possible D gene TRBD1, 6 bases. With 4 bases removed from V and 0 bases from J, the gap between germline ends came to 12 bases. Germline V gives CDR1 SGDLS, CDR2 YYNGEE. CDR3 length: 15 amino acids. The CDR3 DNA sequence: TGTGCCAGCAGCCCCCAGGACAGTAGCACAGATACGCAGTATTTT. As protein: CASSPQDSSTDTQYF.

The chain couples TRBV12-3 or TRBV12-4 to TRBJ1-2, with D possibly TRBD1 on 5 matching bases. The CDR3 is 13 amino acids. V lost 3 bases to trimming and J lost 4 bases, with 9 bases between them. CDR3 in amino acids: CASSFSGAYGYTF. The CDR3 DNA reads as TGTGCCAGCAGTTTTTCCGGGGCCTATGGCTACACCTTC.